This TCR beta chain appears in the sequencing data of a study of blood T cell repertoires in COVID-19. The overall study: Acute and convalescent COVID-19 samples came from the United States, Italy and Spain. The cDNA or gDNA used as material had been derived from T cells, B-cell-depleted T cells, or PBMCs.

Sequenced by immunoSEQ multiplex PCR; TCRdb stores in-frame clones only, minus some. The sample records approximately 96,000 clones, approximately 90% being singletons. CDR1 is LNHDA and CDR2 is SQIVND in the germline V gene (reference sequence). V dropped 8 bases and J dropped 3 bases, with 19 bases sitting between them. The CDR3 has 15 amino acids. This sequence joins TRBV19 and TRBJ2-5; D not resolved. Sequenced sample: peripheral blood. The source is a human donor with COVID-19, enrolled during active disease. The donor label of this sample is uncertain. The CDR3 sequence: CASGSSWSREETQYF. In nucleotides, the CDR3 is TGTGCCAGTGGATCCTCGTGGTCACGGGAAGAGACCCAGTACTTC.